Below are 20 T cell receptor beta chains sequenced from a single sample in a study of graft-versus-host responses after intestinal transplantation. Which antigens these TCRs recognize remains unknown. The protocol was immunoSEQ multiplex PCR, while the TCRdb copy is restricted to in-frame clones and leaves out a portion. The table includes tens of thousands of clones, roughly 94% detected once. The sample consisted of unstimulated CD8+ T cells sorted from spleen or lymph node cells, taken before intestinal transplant. The receptors derive from a human donor who received an intestinal transplant.

The chain joins TRBV27 to TRBJ2-1; D might be TRBD1 (6 bases). CDR3 length: 14 amino acids. V was clipped by 3 bases and J by 2 bases, with 8 bases between them. Germline values: CDR1 MNHEY, CDR2 SMNVEV (reference sequence). CDR3 amino acids: CASSFQGTYNEQFF. CDR3 coding DNA: TGTGCCAGCAGTTTCCAGGGGACCTACAATGAGCAGTTCTTC.

This clone has a single count. The V and J genes are TRBV5-4 and TRBJ1-4; D is ambiguous. CDR3 length: 15 residues. The V end was cut by 0 bases, the J end by 4 bases, with 10 bases between. The germline V gene has CDR1 SGHNT and CDR2 YYREEE (reference sequence). This CDR3 is CASSLGGSYNEKLFF. DNA of the CDR3: TGTGCCAGCAGCTTGGGTGGCAGCTATAATGAAAAACTGTTTTTT.

J is TRBJ1-1 and V is TRBV7-9; unclear D gene. The CDR3 spans 16 residues. Trimming left V 0 bases short and J 7 bases short, with 18 bases between. Germline V CDR1 and CDR2: SEHNR, FQNEAQ (reference sequence). This CDR3 is CASSLAWWHVEVEAFF. The DNA for the CDR3 is TGTGCCAGCAGCTTAGCGTGGTGGCACGTGGAGGTTGAAGCTTTCTTT.

This clone was seen a single time. The chain links TRBV30 to TRBJ2-2; D is unclear. The CDR3 covers 12 residues. V lost 5 bases to trimming and J lost 6 bases, with 10 bases between them. Germline loops: CDR1 GTSNPN, CDR2 SVGIG (reference sequence). This CDR3 is CAWGDSSGELFF. CDR3 sequence (DNA): TGTGCCTGGGGAGATAGTTCCGGGGAGCTGTTTTTT.

This clone was detected only once. The rearrangement uses TRBV4-1 and TRBJ1-6; D is unclear. The germline V and J ends were trimmed by 0 bases and 6 bases, with 12 bases remaining between them. The CDR3 totals 16 residues. Germline V gene data show CDR1 as MGHRA and CDR2 as YSYEKL. The CDR3 bases are TGCGCCAGCAGCCAAGAGCCCCTGAATTGTAATTCACCCCTCCACTTT. Its translation is CASSQEPLNCNSPLHF.

The rearrangement links TRBV2 to TRBJ2-5; D not resolved. V lost 4 bases and J lost 0, with 18 bases in between. The CDR3 spans 17 residues. CDR1 is SNHLY, CDR2 FYNNEI, per germline. CDR3 coding DNA: TGTGCCAGCAGTGGGATAGGGCAGACACCGTACCAAGAGACCCAGTACTTC. Protein product: CASSGIGQTPYQETQYF. The entire variable domain, with the rest obtained from reference TRBV2 and TRBJ2-5, is as follows: EPEVTQTPSHQVTQMGQEVILRCVPISNHLYFYWYRQILGQKVEFLVSFYNNEISEKSEIFDDQFSVERPDGSNFTLKIRSTKLEDSAMYFCASSGIGQTPYQETQYFGPGTRLLVL.

V gene TRBV10-2 combines with J gene TRBJ1-1; D unclear. Trimming pared 6 bases from V and 5 bases from J, leaving 16 bases between. CDR1 WSHSY and CDR2 SAAADI come from the germline V gene. The CDR3 is made up of 14 amino acids. CDR3 amino acids: CASSLWGFWTEAFF. The DNA of the CDR3 is TGCGCCAGCAGCCTGTGGGGATTTTGGACTGAAGCTTTCTTT.

The rearrangement uses TRBV13 and TRBJ1-2, with 9 bases aligning to TRBD1. After removal of 4 bases from V and 4 bases from J, the junction contained 7 bases not matched to a gene. The CDR3 is 15 amino acids. Looked up from germline, CDR1 is PRHDT and CDR2 is FYEKMQ (reference sequence). The CDR3 reads CASSSTGGVGYGYTF. CDR3 nucleotides: TGTGCCAGCAGCTCAACAGGGGGCGTCGGCTATGGCTACACCTTC.

V is TRBV11-2 and J is TRBJ2-1, with a tentative D call TRBD2 (5 bases). From germline, CDR1 is SGHAT and CDR2 FQNNGV. This CDR3 is 14 amino acids long. V was clipped by 4 bases and J by 3 bases, with 10 bases between them. CDR3 nucleotide sequence: TGTGCCAGCAGCTCGCTAACTAGCTACAATGAGCAGTTCTTC. Residues: CASSSLTSYNEQFF. Supplemented by reference TRBV11-2 and TRBJ2-1, the full variable domain reads EAGVAQSPRYKIIEKRQSVAFWCNPISGHATLYWYQQILGQGPKLLIQFQNNGVVDDSQLPKDRFSAERLKGVDSTLKIQPAKLEDSAVYLCASSSLTSYNEQFFGPGTRLTVL.

V and J are TRBV6-5 and TRBJ2-7; possibly TRBD1 for D (7 bases). The germline V gene encodes CDR1 MNHEY and CDR2 SVGAGI. The CDR3 has 14 residues. With 5 bases removed from V and 2 bases from J, the gap between germline ends came to 13 bases. The CDR3 DNA is TGTGCCAGCAGTACGGACAGGACTACCTACGAGCAGTACTTC. Amino acids: CASSTDRTTYEQYF.

This chain joins TRBV7-9 and TRBJ2-7; weak D call: TRBD2 (5 bases). Germline loops: CDR1 SEHNR, CDR2 FQNEAQ (reference sequence). Trimming removed 3 bases from V and 2 bases from J, with 8 bases in between. The CDR3 extends over 13 amino acids. CDR3 in DNA: TGTGCCAGCAGCTTCGGGGAAGCCTACGAGCAGTACTTC. As protein: CASSFGEAYEQYF.

CDR3 amino acids: CASSSRVGGRSYNEQFF. Written as DNA, the CDR3 is TGTGCCAGCAGCTCCAGGGTGGGCGGGAGGTCCTACAATGAGCAGTTCTTC. The chain combines TRBV7-6 with TRBJ2-1; 8 bases are shared with TRBD2. V gave up 4 bases and J gave up 1 base; unmatched junction bases: 9. Germline V gene sequence: CDR1 SGHVS, CDR2 FNYEAQ. The CDR3 sequence is 17 residues long.

V is TRBV5-1 and J is TRBJ1-2; D not certain. Trimming removed 0 bases from V and 6 bases from J, with 9 bases in between. Germline V gives CDR1 SGHRS, CDR2 YFSETQ. The CDR3 totals 13 residues. CDR3 sequence: CASSLVAADGYTF. In nucleotides, the CDR3 is TGCGCCAGCAGCTTGGTGGCAGCCGATGGCTACACCTTC.

This clone turned up a few times. The rearrangement links TRBV18 to TRBJ1-4, with D perhaps matching TRBD1 (5 bases). CDR1 KGHSH and CDR2 LQKENI come from the germline V gene. The CDR3 has 13 amino acids. The V end lost 2 bases, the J end lost 8 bases, and 9 bases lay between the germline ends. CDR3 DNA: TGTGCCAGCTCACCAGTGAGGGACGAAAAACTGTTTTTT. This gives the protein CASSPVRDEKLFF. Complete variable domain (other parts from reference TRBV18 and TRBJ1-4): NAGVMQNPRHLVRRRGQEARLRCSPMKGHSHVYWYRQLPEEGLKFMVYLQKENIIDESGMPKERFSAEFPKEGPSILRIQQVVRGDSAAYFCASSPVRDEKLFFGSGTQLSVL.

J is TRBJ2-3 and V is TRBV7-8; TRBD1 might be the D (6 bases). This CDR3 contains 15 residues. V was cut by 4 bases and J by 0 bases, with 11 bases left in between. Germline CDR1 SGHVS, CDR2 FQNEAQ. The DNA for the CDR3 is TGTGCCAGCAGCTCTGGACAGTTTAGCACAGATACGCAGTATTTT. It yields the protein CASSSGQFSTDTQYF.

CDR3 sequence reads: CASKGQGDEQYF. The CDR3 DNA follows: TGTGCCAGCAAGGGACAGGGAGACGAGCAGTACTTC. The chain joins TRBV27 to TRBJ2-7, with 9 bases lining up with TRBD1. J lost 5 bases, V lost 7 bases, and 3 bases had no gene match. The length of the CDR3 is 12 residues. The germline V gene has CDR1 MNHEY and CDR2 SMNVEV (reference sequence).

The V call is TRBV27, the J call TRBJ1-1, with TRBD1 as a possible D gene (5 bases). Trimming shortened V by 5 bases and J by 5 bases, and 12 bases separated the two germline ends. The CDR3 consists of 13 residues. Germline CDR1 and CDR2: MNHEY and SMNVEV (reference sequence). This CDR3 is CASSKGVGTEAFF. The CDR3 DNA follows: TGTGCCAGCAGTAAAGGGGTTGGAACTGAAGCTTTCTTT.

CDR3 coding DNA: TGTGCCAGTAGTTTGTCAGGGGGTCAGCCCCAGCATTTT. Translating gives CASSLSGGQPQHF. The chain has TRBV19 and TRBJ1-5; 7 nucleotides line up with TRBD1. With V trimmed by 5 bases and J by 6 bases, 4 bases remained unmatched. The CDR3 contains 13 residues. Per the germline V gene, CDR1 is LNHDA and CDR2 is SQIVND (reference sequence).

Here the CDR3 reads CSVEDGWVITDTQYF. DNA of the CDR3: TGCAGCGTTGAAGATGGTTGGGTAATCACAGATACGCAGTATTTT. The chain recombines TRBV29-1 with TRBJ2-3, with no clear D. Looked up from germline, CDR1 is SQVTM and CDR2 is ANQGSEA. The CDR3 loop spans 15 amino acids. Trimming pared 0 bases from V and 2 bases from J, leaving 12 bases between.

The chain carries TRBV5-5 and TRBJ2-7; D gene ambiguous. V was clipped by 1 base and J by 3 bases, with 11 bases between them. Per germline, CDR1 SGHKS and CDR2 YYEKEE (reference sequence). This CDR3 contains 14 residues. The CDR3 region has the DNA TGTGCCAGCAGCTTGTTCAGGAACGTCTACGAGCAGTACTTC. It codes for CASSLFRNVYEQYF.